This T cell receptor beta chain originates from a study of cytomegalovirus exposure and HLA in healthy donors. About the study: Sequencing of about 179 million T cells in an earlier analysis found 95 million to 120 million unique TCR beta sequences. Study-wide findings and caveats: Indistinguishable V segments such as TRBV6-2 and TRBV6-3 were excluded. Another analysis was done later, and it associated more than 15,000 TCR beta sequences with HLA alleles at 0.05 false discovery rate.

The CDR3 sequence is 16 residues long. Unmatched junction bases numbered 7, after V lost 6 bases and J lost 6 bases. Germline CDR1 is SNHLY and CDR2 is FYNNEI. The PCR had 60 Vbeta and 13 Jbeta primers. Using immunoSEQ multiplex PCR, the repertoire was profiled, and TCRdb retains in-frame clones only, with some absent. The sample records about 130,000 clones, about four fifths being singletons. This clone has only a few counts. Its antigen is unknown. The specimen was PBMCs. This sequence joins TRBV2 and TRBJ2-2; 13 nucleotides align to TRBD2. This receptor was obtained from a woman aged 40 to 55 in good health and CMV-seropositive. The CDR3, as DNA: TGTGCCAGCAGCAGGACTAGCGGGAGCGTAGCCGGGGAGCTGTTTTTT. It yields the protein CASSRTSGSVAGELFF.